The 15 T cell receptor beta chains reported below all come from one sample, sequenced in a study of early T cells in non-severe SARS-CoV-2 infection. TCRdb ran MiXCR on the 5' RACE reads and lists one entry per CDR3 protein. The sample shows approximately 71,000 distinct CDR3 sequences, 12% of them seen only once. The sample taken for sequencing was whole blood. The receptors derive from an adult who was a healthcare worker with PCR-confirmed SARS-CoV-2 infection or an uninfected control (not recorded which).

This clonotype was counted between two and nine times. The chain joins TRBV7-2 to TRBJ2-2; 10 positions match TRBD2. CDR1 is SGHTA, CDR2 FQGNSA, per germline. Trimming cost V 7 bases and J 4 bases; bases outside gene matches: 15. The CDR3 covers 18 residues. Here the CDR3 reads CASTLGVLAGATTGELFF. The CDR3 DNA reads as TGTGCCAGCACCCTAGGGGTTCTAGCGGGGGCTACCACCGGGGAGCTGTTTTTT. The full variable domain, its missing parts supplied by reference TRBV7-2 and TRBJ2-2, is GAGVSQSPSNKVTEKGKDVELRCDPISGHTALYWYRQSLGQGLEFLIYFQGNSAPDKSGLPSDRFSAERTGGSVSTLTIQRTQQEDSAVYLCASTLGVLAGATTGELFFGEGSRLTVL.

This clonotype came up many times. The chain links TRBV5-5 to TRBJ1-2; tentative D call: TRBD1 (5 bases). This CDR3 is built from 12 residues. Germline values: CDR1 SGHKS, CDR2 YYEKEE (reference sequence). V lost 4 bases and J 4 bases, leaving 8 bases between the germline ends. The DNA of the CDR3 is TGTGCCAGCAGCCACGACAGCTATGGCTACACCTTC. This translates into CASSHDSYGYTF.

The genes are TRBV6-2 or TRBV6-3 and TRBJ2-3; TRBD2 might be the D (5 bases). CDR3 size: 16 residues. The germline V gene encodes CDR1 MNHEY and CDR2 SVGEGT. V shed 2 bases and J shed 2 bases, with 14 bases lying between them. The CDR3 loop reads CASSYRETEITDTQYF. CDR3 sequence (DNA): TGTGCCAGCAGTTACAGGGAGACTGAAATCACAGATACGCAGTATTTT.

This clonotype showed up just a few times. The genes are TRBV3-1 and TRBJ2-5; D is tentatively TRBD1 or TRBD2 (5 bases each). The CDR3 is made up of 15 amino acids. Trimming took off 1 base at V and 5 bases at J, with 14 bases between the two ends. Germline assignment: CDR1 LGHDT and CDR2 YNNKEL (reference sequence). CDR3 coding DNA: TGTGCCAGCAGCCAAGGAATGGGACCTACCGAGACCCAGTACTTC. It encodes CASSQGMGPTETQYF.

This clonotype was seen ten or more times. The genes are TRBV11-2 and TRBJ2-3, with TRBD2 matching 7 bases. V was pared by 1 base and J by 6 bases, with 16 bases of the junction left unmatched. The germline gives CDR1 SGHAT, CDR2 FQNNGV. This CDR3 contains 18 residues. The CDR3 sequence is CASSLGSPLAVVGDTQYF. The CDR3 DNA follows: TGTGCCAGCAGCTTAGGAAGTCCCCTAGCGGTCGTGGGGGATACGCAGTATTTT.

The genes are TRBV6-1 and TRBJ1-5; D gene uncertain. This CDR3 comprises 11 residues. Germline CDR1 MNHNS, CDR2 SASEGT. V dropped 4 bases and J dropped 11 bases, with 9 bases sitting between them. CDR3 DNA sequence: TGTGCCAGCAGTGCCCCGCAAGCCCAGCATTTT. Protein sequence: CASSAPQAQHF.

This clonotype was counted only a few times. CDR3 region: CASSWAAVANEKLFF. The CDR3 bases are TGTGCCAGCAGTTGGGCAGCCGTGGCTAATGAAAAACTGTTTTTT. The rearrangement uses TRBV12-3 or TRBV12-4 and TRBJ1-4; D is unclear. This CDR3 spans 15 amino acids. Trimming removed 4 bases from V and 3 bases from J, with 12 bases in between.

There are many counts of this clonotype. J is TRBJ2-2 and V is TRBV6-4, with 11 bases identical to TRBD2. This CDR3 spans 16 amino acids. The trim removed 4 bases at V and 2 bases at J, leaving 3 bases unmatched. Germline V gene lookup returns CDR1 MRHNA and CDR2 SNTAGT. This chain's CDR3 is CASSALAGGNTGELFF. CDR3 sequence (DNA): TGTGCCAGCAGTGCCCTAGCGGGGGGCAACACCGGGGAGCTGTTTTTT.

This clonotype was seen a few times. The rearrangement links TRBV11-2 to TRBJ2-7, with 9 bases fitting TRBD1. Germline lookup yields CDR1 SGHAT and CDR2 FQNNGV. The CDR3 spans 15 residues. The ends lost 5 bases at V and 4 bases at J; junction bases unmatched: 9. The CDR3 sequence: CASSATGGALYEQYF. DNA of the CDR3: TGTGCCAGCAGCGCTACAGGGGGCGCTTTGTACGAGCAGTACTTC. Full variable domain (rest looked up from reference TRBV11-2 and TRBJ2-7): EAGVAQSPRYKIIEKRQSVAFWCNPISGHATLYWYQQILGQGPKLLIQFQNNGVVDDSQLPKDRFSAERLKGVDSTLKIQPAKLEDSAVYLCASSATGGALYEQYFGPGTRLTVT.

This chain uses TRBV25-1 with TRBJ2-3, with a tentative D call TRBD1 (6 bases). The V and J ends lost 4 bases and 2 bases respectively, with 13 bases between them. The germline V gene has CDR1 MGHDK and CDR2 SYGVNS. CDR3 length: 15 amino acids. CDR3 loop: CASSADRGYTDTQYF. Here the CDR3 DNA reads TGTGCCAGCAGTGCGGACAGAGGTTACACAGATACGCAGTATTTT.

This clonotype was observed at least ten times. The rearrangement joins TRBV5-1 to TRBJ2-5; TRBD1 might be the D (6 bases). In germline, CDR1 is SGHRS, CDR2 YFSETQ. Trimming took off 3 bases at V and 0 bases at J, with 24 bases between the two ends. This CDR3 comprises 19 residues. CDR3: CASSSVGPGGSKHQETQYF. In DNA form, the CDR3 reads TGCGCCAGCAGCTCCGTAGGCCCTGGGGGCTCTAAACACCAAGAGACCCAGTACTTC.

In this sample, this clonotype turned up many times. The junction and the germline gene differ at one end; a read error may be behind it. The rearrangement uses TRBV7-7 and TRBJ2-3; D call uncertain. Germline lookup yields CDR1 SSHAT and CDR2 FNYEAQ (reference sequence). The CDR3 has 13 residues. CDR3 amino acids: CASSLGRTDTQYF. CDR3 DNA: TGTGCTAGCAGCCTCGGCCGCACAGATACGCAGTATTTT.

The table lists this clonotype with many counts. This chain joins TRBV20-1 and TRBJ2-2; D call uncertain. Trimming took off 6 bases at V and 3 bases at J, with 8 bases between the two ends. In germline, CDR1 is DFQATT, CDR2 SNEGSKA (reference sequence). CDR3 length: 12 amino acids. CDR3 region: CSARQHTGELFF. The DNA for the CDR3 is TGCAGTGCGAGGCAACACACCGGGGAGCTGTTTTTT.

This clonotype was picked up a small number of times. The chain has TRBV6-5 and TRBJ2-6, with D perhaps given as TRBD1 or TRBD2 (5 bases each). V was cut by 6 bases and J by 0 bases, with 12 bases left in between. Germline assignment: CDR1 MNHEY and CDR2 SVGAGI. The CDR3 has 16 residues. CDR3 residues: CASSRDGVSGANVLTF. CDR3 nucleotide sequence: TGTGCCAGCAGCCGGGACGGGGTCTCTGGGGCCAACGTCCTGACTTTC.

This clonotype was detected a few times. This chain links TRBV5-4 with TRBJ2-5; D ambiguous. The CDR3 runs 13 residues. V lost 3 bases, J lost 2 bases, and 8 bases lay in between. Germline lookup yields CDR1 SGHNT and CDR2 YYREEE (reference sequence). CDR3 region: CASSSPDQETQYF. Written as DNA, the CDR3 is TGTGCCAGCAGCTCGCCAGATCAAGAGACCCAGTACTTC.